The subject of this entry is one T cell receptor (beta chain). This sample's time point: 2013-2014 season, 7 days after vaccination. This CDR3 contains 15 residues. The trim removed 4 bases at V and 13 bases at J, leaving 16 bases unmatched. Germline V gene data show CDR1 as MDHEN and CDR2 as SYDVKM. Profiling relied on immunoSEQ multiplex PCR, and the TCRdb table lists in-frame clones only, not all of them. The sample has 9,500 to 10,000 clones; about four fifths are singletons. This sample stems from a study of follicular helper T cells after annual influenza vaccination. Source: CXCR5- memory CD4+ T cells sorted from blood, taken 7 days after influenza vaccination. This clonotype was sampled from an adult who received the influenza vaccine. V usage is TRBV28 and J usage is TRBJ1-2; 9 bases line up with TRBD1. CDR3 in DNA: TGTGCCAGCAGTTCCACCGGGACAGGGCTTTCCGAAGCCACCTTC. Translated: CASSSTGTGLSEATF.